This T cell receptor (beta chain) was profiled in a study of siplizumab effects on memory and regulatory T cells. V lost 5 bases and J 7 bases, leaving 9 bases between the germline ends. Germline CDR1 is ENHRY and CDR2 is SYGVKD. The CDR3 spans 11 residues. Data came from immunoSEQ multiplex PCR; TCRdb stores just in-frame clones and leaves some out. The sample lists approximately 50,000 clones; about 94% were seen once. A remark on this clone: What it binds is unknown.

Points from the study as a whole: Unstimulated naive T cells seemed to show more diversity than memory cells did, and they also seemed to be among the major contributors to the alloresponse.

The gene calls are TRBV10-3 and TRBJ2-7; a possible D gene is TRBD1 (7 bases). The sequenced material came from CD8+ T cells sorted from blood. The receptor comes from a human donor in good health. CDR3 region: CAISSGGEQYF. The CDR3 region has the DNA TGTGCCATCAGTTCAGGGGGGGAGCAGTACTTC.